These T cell receptor beta chains were read from a single sample in a study of T cells after yellow fever vaccination. TCRdb analysed the 5' RACE reads with MiXCR anew, one entry per CDR3 protein. The data contain about 340,000 distinct CDR3 sequences, approximately 3.9% of them singletons. The sample consisted of PBMCs, taken 5 days after the yellow fever booster vaccination. These receptors were taken from a man aged 18 to 29 who received the YFV17D yellow fever vaccine. Each CDR3 is given with its conserved first and last residue. The D gene is left open where the match is weak. Clone size is not always given. Where it is, it says once, few, many or a class for expanded clones.

d_gene: NA; v_gene: TRBV4-1; j_gene: TRBJ1-4; abundance: many; CDR3nt: TGCGCCAGCAGCCAAGTTGGGGGGCTCGGGGAAAAACTGTTTTTT; CDR3aa: CASSQVGGLGEKLFF
d_gene: NA; v_gene: TRBV12-3/TRBV12-4; j_gene: TRBJ1-1; abundance: few; CDR3nt: TGTGCCAGCAGTCCATATTCGAGGGCCACTGAAGCTTTCTTT; CDR3aa: CASSPYSRATEAFF
d_gene: NA; v_gene: TRBV7-8; j_gene: TRBJ1-2; abundance: few; CDR3nt: TGTGCCAGCAGCTTAGGCAGACTTCTCTATGGCTACACCTTC; CDR3aa: CASSLGRLLYGYTF
d_gene: NA; v_gene: TRBV12-3/TRBV12-4; j_gene: TRBJ2-3; abundance: NA; CDR3nt: TGTGCCAGCAGCCCCCCCGGGGCCAAGCATCTTACGCAGTATTTT; CDR3aa: CASSPPGAKHLTQYF
d_gene: TRBD1; v_gene: TRBV3-1; j_gene: TRBJ1-1; abundance: many; CDR3nt: TGTGCCAGCAGCCACACGCTTAGGGACAGTAGGAGGACTGAAGCTTTCTTT; CDR3aa: CASSHTLRDSRRTEAFF
d_gene: TRBD1; v_gene: TRBV20-1; j_gene: TRBJ1-5; abundance: many; CDR3nt: TGCAGTGCCGTCAGGGGGAATCAGCCCCAGCATTTT; CDR3aa: CSAVRGNQPQHF
d_gene: TRBD1; v_gene: TRBV3-1; j_gene: TRBJ2-5; abundance: NA; CDR3nt: TGTGCCAGCAGCCAAGGTCAGGGGGCGCCAGGGCAAGAGACCCAGTACTTC; CDR3aa: CASSQGQGAPGQETQYF
d_gene: NA; v_gene: TRBV3-1; j_gene: TRBJ2-3; abundance: NA; CDR3nt: TGTGCCAGCAGCTTAGTTTCCGCCTGGGATACGCAGTATTTT; CDR3aa: CASSLVSAWDTQYF
d_gene: TRBD2; v_gene: TRBV6-2/TRBV6-3; j_gene: TRBJ2-5; abundance: NA; CDR3nt: TGTGCCAGCATTCATCCGGGACTAGCGGAAGAGACCCAGTACTTC; CDR3aa: CASIHPGLAEETQYF
d_gene: NA; v_gene: TRBV2; j_gene: TRBJ2-1; abundance: many; CDR3nt: TGTGCCAGCAGTGTCAGGGGATCCTACAATGAGCAGTTCTTC; CDR3aa: CASSVRGSYNEQFF